Listed below are T cell receptor beta chains from one sample, sequenced in a study of human T cells and chemical hapten exposure. TCRdb re-analysed the RACE reads in MiXCR, keeping a single row per CDR3 protein. Here the sample spans approximately 370,000 distinct CDR3 sequences, 5.5% being singletons. The sequencing here drew on whole blood, taken in connection with sensitization to the hapten diphenylcyclopropenone (DPC). Source of these receptors: a woman younger than 35 with alopecia areata. Some clones in this sample may be carry-over from other donors' samples. Both conserved end residues are part of each CDR3. Each record gives: J gene, V gene, D gene, clone size, CDR3 DNA, CDR3 protein. A D gene is named only where the DNA matches it firmly. Not every row has a clone size; where given, it reads once, few, many or a size class.

>TRBJ2-2|TRBV6-2/TRBV6-3|-|few
TGTGCCAGCCGGAAAGGGGCCCCGAACACCGGGGAGCTGTTTTTT
CASRKGAPNTGELFF
>TRBJ2-7|TRBV6-5|-|many
TGTGCCAGCAGTCCCGGGGCTGGGGGGTACGAGCAGTACTTC
CASSPGAGGYEQYF
>TRBJ2-6|TRBV18|TRBD1|few
TGTGCCAGCTCACCTCGCTCCGGGACAGGGGGCGCAGGGGCCAACGTCCTGACTTTC
CASSPRSGTGGAGANVLTF
>TRBJ2-7|TRBV6-6|-|-
TGTGCCAGCAGTTACTCGAAACAGGCCTCCTACGAGCAGTACTTC
CASSYSKQASYEQYF
>TRBJ2-3|TRBV5-6|TRBD2|many
TGTGCCAGCAGCTCACTAGCGGGGGGGCCATCAGATACGCAGTATTTT
CASSSLAGGPSDTQYF
>TRBJ2-5|TRBV5-1|TRBD2|-
TGCGCCAGCAGCGTCTGGGGGGGTCGGCAAGAGACCCAGTACTTC
CASSVWGGRQETQYF
>TRBJ1-2|TRBV7-9|-|few
TGTGCCAGCAGCCGGGACCTTTTTAACTATGGCTACACCTTC
CASSRDLFNYGYTF
>TRBJ2-3|TRBV29-1|-|many
TGCAGCGTTGGACTTCCGACTAGCACAGATACGCAGTATTTT
CSVGLPTSTDTQYF
>TRBJ1-1|TRBV25-1|-|few
TGTGCCAGCAGTGACGGGGGAGCGGTCACTGAAGCTTTCTTT
CASSDGGAVTEAFF
>TRBJ1-1|TRBV6-5|-|many
TGTGCCAGCAGTTACCAAAGCCTGTGGGGCGCTGAAGCTTTCTTT
CASSYQSLWGAEAFF
>TRBJ1-6|TRBV25-1|TRBD1|-
TGTGCCAGCGGGGCCTTCGGGACAGGAGAACCCCTCCACTTT
CASGAFGTGEPLHF